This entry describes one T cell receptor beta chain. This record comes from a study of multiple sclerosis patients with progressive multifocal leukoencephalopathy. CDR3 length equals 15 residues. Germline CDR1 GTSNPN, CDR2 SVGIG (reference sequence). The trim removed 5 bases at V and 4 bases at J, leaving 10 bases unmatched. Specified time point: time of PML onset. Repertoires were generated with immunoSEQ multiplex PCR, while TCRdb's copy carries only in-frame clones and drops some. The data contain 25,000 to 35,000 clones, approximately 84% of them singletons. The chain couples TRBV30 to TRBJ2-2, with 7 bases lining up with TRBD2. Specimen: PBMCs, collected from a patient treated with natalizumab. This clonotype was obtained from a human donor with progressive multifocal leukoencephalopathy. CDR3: CAWALGGSGTGELFF. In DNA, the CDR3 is TGTGCCTGGGCGCTGGGCGGGAGCGGCACCGGGGAGCTGTTTTTT.